This TCR beta chain came from a study of CD8 T cells in Susac syndrome. With random hexamers, reverse transcription was performed on about 0.5 to 1 ug of RNA. An immunoSEQ multiplex PCR generated amplified TCR beta CDR3 products spanning 54 Vbeta and 13 Jbeta. TCRdb used MiXCR to reprocess the immunoSEQ multiplex PCR reads, holding one entry per CDR3 protein. This sample has more than 130,000 distinct CDR3 sequences, with 94% found just once. To note about this clonotype: What it binds is not known.

Points from the study as a whole: The study acknowledged a relatively small number of individuals in its TCR sequencing and HLA analysis.

V was shortened by 0 bases and J by 4 bases, with 13 bases between the two germline ends. Germline V lookup: CDR1 GTSNPN, CDR2 SVGIG (reference sequence). This CDR3 is built from 14 residues. Sequencing of TCR beta, carried out with a high-throughput approach, was applied to CD8+ and CD4+ T cells from the blood. Isolation of CD8+ and CD4+ T cells was performed negatively, whereas enrichment of TEMRA cells was done by FACS. This TCR was recovered from a human donor in good health. The sequenced material came from CD8+ T cells from PBMCs. The chain links TRBV30 to TRBJ2-7; D not certain. The CDR3 region is CAWSVNYLGYEQYF. The DNA for the CDR3 is TGTGCCTGGAGTGTAAACTACCTAGGGTACGAGCAGTACTTC.